These T cell receptor beta chains were read from a single sample in a study of preoperative IRX-2 immunotherapy in early breast cancer. Clones were read by immunoSEQ multiplex PCR, and TCRdb kept only the in-frame ones, dropping some. The repertoire consists of 20,000 to 30,000 clones, with approximately 95% occurring once and the leading ten covering roughly 16%. This sample comprised tumor tissue, obtained after IRX-2 immunotherapy. The receptors originated from a human donor with breast cancer. Each CDR3 is given with its conserved first and last residue. A D gene is named only where the DNA matches it firmly. Part of the rows lack a size; the others show once, few, many or a class for expanded clones.

v_gene	d_gene	j_gene	abundance	CDR3nt	CDR3aa
TRBV19	TRBD1	TRBJ1-1	.	TGTGCCAGTAGGGCGGACAGGACCACTGAAGCTTTCTTT	CASRADRTTEAFF
TRBV11-2	.	TRBJ2-3	.	TGTGCCAGCAGCTTAGTCGGTGGGGTACGCCCCACAGATACGCAGTATTTT	CASSLVGGVRPTDTQYF
TRBV2	TRBD2	TRBJ2-5	.	TGTGCCAGCGAATGGCTAGCGGGAGGGCCCCCCCAAGAGACCCAGTACTTC	CASEWLAGGPPQETQYF
TRBV9	.	TRBJ2-2	.	TGTGCCAGCAGGAACACCGGGGAGCTGTTTTTT	CASRNTGELFF
TRBV5-1	.	TRBJ1-4	.	TGCGCCAGCAGTCCAGGACACATCACAACTAATGAAAAACTGTTTTTT	CASSPGHITTNEKLFF
TRBV15	.	TRBJ2-7	once	TGTGCCACCAGTTTCCGGGACCGAGCCTACGAGCAGTACTTC	CATSFRDRAYEQYF
TRBV27	.	TRBJ1-2	.	TGTGCCAGCAGTTTTTGGCGGCAAGGATATGGCTACACCTTC	CASSFWRQGYGYTF
TRBV10-1	.	TRBJ2-7	.	TGCGCCAGCAGTGAGGGTTATGCCCCCAACGAGCAGTACTTC	CASSEGYAPNEQYF
TRBV7-7	.	TRBJ2-5	.	TGTGCTAGCAGCTTAAGGACTGGCGCGAGGGAGACCCAGTACTTC	CASSLRTGARETQYF
TRBV27	.	TRBJ1-2	.	TGTGCCAGCAGCCGGGATCGCGGGGCGGATGGCTACACCTTC	CASSRDRGADGYTF
TRBV7-2	.	TRBJ2-6	once	TGTGCCAGCAGCGCCGCGGGTCCCTCCTCTGGGGCCAACGTCCTGACTTTC	CASSAAGPSSGANVLTF